This paragraph covers one TCR beta chain sequence. In its sample, this clonotype was seen many times. Its antigen remains undetermined. No qualities accompany the bases; no much larger clone lies one base away. This record comes from a study of T cells after yellow fever vaccination (dated 2019 in TCRdb). In terms of the full investigation: Libraries from fractions with low cell numbers were prepared with the SMART-Seq v4 Ultra Low Input RNA kit. To follow T-cell clones before and after primary and booster YFV17D yellow fever vaccination, bulk TCR alpha and beta repertoires were sequenced over time. Blood was drawn at multiple timepoints before and after primary and secondary immunization, with bulk PBMC replicates and cell subsets isolated. The cohort comprised two healthy male donors, one aged 18 to 29 and one aged 30 to 40 years. General conclusions and limits of the study: After the booster, most of the clones that had expanded following primary vaccination were detected again (just under 97% of CD4 and around 90% of CD8), which suggests that memory was broadly maintained. A small fraction of clonotypes appeared in both the CD4 and CD8 compartments, likely as a result of convergent recombination. Only a couple of donors were included in the study, so the extent to which the findings can be generalized is limited. Compared with the primary T-cell response, the secondary T-cell response was weaker but faster, peaking on day 5 rather than day 15. Because abundant contaminating clonotypes from the bulk population could be contained in FACS-sorted repertoires, computational filtering was required.

The sequencer listed for this sample is Illumina NovaSeq 6000. TCR cDNA was synthesized by 5'RACE template switching, which introduced a universal primer site and unique molecular identifiers. cDNA synthesis was primed from both the TCR alpha and TCR beta constant segments. Library amplification involved two PCR steps, and the second step added sample barcodes and sequencing adapters. Sequencing of libraries was performed on Illumina HiSeq 2500 (2x100 bp) or NovaSeq (2x150 bp). Per the authors' processing: MIGEC was used to demultiplex reads and collapse the reads into UMI consensus sequences, and MiXCR was used for V(D)J alignment. Vaccine-responding clonotypes were identified with edgeR using replicate PBMC samples, with FDR below 0.01 and a log2 fold change above 5 up to day 15 being required. Each bulk clonotype received a CD4 or CD8 identity based on whether the sequenced CD4 or CD8 repertoire contained that clonotype at higher abundance. TCRdb reprocessing: public reads trimmed at Q25 with fastp, clones called with MiXCR, in-frame beta chains kept. A single entry per CDR3 protein holds the most common genes and DNA from its merged rows. TCRdb's processing, not the authors', yielded these V and J calls. Counted in this sample were 80,000 to 100,000 distinct CDR3 sequences; about 5.8% of them appeared once. Together, the top ten hold about two fifths of the sample.

In the paper's terms, the treatment or condition label means: live attenuated yellow fever vaccine strain. A standard Ficoll-Paque protocol was used to isolate PBMCs from peripheral blood. Dynabeads CD4 and CD8 positive selection kits were used to isolate the CD4 and CD8 T-cell fractions. TriZol was used to extract RNA from bulk PBMCs, CD4 and CD8 fractions, and dextramer-positive and dextramer-negative fractions. From a lookup of the germline V gene (reference sequence), CDR1 and CDR2 are DFQATT and SNEGSKA. Germline trimming amounts to 5 bases on V and 4 bases on J, with 10 as the count of junction bases outside the gene matches. The CDR3 starts with the cysteine, ends with the valine, and has 14 residues. Only the CDR3 portion is preserved as DNA: 42 bases, with reading frame beginning at the first base.

The source was CD8+ T cells sorted from PBMCs, collected 10 days after the yellow fever booster vaccination. The chain uses TRBV20-1 and TRBJ2-7; 8 junctional bases match TRBD2. The clonotype comes from a man younger than 30 who received the YFV17D yellow fever vaccine. The DNA sequence is TGCAGTGCTCGTAGAAGCGGGGGAGATTACGAGCAGTACGTC. It is translated as CSARRSGGDYEQYV.